A single T cell receptor (beta chain) is shown here with its context. The length of the CDR3 is 15 residues. CDR1 SEHNR and CDR2 FQNEAQ come from the germline V gene (reference sequence). V was pared by 6 bases and J by 0 bases, with 13 bases between. The healthy nonsmoking adult controls had a median age of approximately 40 years, range roughly 19-55 years. Sorting kept Annexin V-negative CD3+CD8+CD45RA+CCR7+ naive T cells. The sample is drawn from a study of naive CD8 T cells in extremely preterm neonates. The assay was immunoSEQ multiplex PCR, and TCRdb's table has in-frame clones only and misses some. Of roughly 7,900 clones detected, 95% to 98% appear once; the ten largest clones hold roughly 2.9%.

The sequence was obtained from a human donor in good health. Sample: naive CD8+ T cells from blood. V usage is TRBV7-9 and J usage is TRBJ2-3; no clear D. The DNA of the CDR3 is TGTGCCAGCAGTCCCCCGGCGGCGAGCACAGATACGCAGTATTTT. Amino acid sequence: CASSPPAASTDTQYF.